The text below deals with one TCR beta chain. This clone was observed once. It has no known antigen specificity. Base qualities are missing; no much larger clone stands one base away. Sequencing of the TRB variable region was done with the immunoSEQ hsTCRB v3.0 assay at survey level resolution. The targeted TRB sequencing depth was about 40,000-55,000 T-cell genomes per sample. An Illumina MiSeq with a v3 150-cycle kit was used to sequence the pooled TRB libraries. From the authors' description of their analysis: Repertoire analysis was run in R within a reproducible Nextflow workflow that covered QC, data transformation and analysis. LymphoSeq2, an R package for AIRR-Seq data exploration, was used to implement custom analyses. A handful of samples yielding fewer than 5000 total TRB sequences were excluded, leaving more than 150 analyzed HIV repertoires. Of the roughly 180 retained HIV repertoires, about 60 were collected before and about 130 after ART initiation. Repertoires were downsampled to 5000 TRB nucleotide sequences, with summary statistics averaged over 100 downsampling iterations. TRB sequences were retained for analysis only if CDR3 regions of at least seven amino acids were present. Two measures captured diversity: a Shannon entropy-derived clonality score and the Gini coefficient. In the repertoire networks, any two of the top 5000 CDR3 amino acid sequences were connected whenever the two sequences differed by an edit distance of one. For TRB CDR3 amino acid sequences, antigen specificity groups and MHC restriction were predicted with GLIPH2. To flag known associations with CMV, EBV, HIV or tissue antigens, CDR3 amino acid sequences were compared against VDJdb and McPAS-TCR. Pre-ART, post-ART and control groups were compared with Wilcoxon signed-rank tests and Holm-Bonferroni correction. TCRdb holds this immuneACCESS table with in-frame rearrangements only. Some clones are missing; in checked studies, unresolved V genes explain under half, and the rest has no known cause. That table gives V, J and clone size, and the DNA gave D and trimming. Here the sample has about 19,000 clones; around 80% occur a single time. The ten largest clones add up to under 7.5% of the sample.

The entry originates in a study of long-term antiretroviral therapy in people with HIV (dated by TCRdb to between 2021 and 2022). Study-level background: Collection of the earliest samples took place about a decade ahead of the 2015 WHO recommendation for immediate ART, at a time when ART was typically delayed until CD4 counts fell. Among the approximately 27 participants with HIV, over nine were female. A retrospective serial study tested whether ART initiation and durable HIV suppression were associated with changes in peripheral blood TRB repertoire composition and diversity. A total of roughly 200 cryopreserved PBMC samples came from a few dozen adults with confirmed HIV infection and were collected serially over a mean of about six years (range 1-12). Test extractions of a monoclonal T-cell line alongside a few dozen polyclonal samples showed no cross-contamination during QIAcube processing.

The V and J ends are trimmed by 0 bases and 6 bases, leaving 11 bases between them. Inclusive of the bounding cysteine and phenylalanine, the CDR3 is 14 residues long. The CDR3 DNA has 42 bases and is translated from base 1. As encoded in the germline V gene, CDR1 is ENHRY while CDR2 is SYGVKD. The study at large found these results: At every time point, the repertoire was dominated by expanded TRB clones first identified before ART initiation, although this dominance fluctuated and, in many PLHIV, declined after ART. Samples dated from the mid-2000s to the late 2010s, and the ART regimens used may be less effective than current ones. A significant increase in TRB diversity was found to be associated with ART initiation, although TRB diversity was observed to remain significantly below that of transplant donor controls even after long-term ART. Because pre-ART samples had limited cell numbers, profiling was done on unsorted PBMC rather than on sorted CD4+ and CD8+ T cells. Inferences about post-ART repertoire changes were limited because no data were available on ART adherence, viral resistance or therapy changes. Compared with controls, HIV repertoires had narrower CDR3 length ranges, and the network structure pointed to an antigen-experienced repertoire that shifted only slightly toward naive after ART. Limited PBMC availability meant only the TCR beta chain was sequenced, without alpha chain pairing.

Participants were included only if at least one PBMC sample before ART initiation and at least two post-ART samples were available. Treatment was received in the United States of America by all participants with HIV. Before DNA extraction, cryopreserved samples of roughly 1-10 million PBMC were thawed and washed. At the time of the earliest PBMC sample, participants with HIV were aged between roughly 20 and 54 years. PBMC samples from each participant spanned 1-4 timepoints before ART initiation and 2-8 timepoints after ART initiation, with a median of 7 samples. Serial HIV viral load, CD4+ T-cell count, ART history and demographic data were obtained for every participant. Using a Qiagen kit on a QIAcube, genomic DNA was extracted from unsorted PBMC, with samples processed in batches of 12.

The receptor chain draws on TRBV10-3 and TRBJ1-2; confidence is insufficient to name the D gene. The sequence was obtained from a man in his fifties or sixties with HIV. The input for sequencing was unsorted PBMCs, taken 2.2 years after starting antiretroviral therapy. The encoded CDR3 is CAISESIGPDGYTF. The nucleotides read TGTGCCATCAGTGAGTCTATAGGGCCGGATGGCTACACCTTC.